This entry features one T cell receptor beta chain sequence. The antigen is unknown. Sequencing was performed with immunoSEQ multiplex PCR; in TCRdb, only in-frame clones are kept and a portion is missing. The table includes roughly 100,000 clones, around three quarters detected once. The sample originates from a study of Ad26.COV2.S vaccination and SARS-CoV-2 variants. Study-wide results and caveats: It was found that vaccine and placebo recipients had similar non-spike TCR breadth. Analytic work on TCR breadth and depth might have understated the full extent of total T cell responses. Substantial breadth in spike-specific CD8+ and CD4+ T cell responses was reportedly seen after vaccination.

Germline V gene lookup returns CDR1 MNHEY and CDR2 SVGAGI. There are 14 residues in the CDR3. Trimming pared 7 bases from V and 1 base from J, leaving 10 bases between. The origin of this receptor is a human donor who had recovered from COVID-19. The chain has TRBV6-5 and TRBJ1-4; TRBD1 might be the D (5 bases). The sample was peripheral blood, taken after recovery from COVID-19. CDR3 sequence: CASTWGGTNEKLFF. The CDR3 region has the DNA TGTGCCAGCACCTGGGGGGGAACTAATGAAAAACTGTTTTTT.